This T cell receptor (beta chain) was observed in a study of blood T cell repertoires in COVID-19. Study details: The origin of the acute and convalescent COVID-19 samples was the United States, Italy and Spain. From T cells, B-cell-depleted T cells, or PBMCs came the material, which was cDNA or gDNA.

The CDR3 totals 17 residues. Looked up from germline, CDR1 is KGHSH and CDR2 is LQKENI. Trimming took 2 bases from V and 1 from J; bases not matched to a gene: 8. In the authors' methods: Estimation of nucleated cell counts was performed using reference gene primer amplification. Assay: immunoSEQ multiplex PCR; the TCRdb copy retains only in-frame clones and omits some. From that table come the V and J calls and clone size; the DNA was used to work out D and trimming. Seen here are approximately 150,000 clones, about 88% observed once, and the top ten hold about 0.95%. This TCR came from a man aged 35-49 years with acute or convalescent COVID-19. The rearrangement joins TRBV18 to TRBJ1-2; 9 nucleotides match TRBD1. The sequencing input was peripheral blood. CDR3 sequence reads: CASSPVGGQGNNYGYTF. In nucleotides, the CDR3 is TGTGCCAGCTCACCAGTAGGAGGACAGGGGAATAACTATGGCTACACCTTC.